Below are 8 T cell receptor beta chains sequenced from a single sample in a study of OX40 agonist ivuxolimab in advanced cancers. TCRdb keeps only in-frame clones here, not all; method: immunoSEQ multiplex PCR. The sample consists of 66,000 or so clones, approximately 83% of them appearing once. The material was CD4+ or CD8+ T cells sorted from blood, obtained in a trial of the OX40 agonist ivuxolimab. The source of these receptors is an adult with an advanced solid tumor such as melanoma, head and neck, liver or kidney cancer.

The chain combines TRBV5-6 with TRBJ2-5; TRBD2 agrees at 10 bases. V shed 0 bases and J 5 bases; nucleotides not matched to a gene: 7. This CDR3 has 16 amino acids. Germline V gene lookup returns CDR1 SGHDT and CDR2 YYEEEE. The CDR3: CASSLAPGLASETQYF. CDR3 sequence (DNA): TGTGCCAGCAGCTTGGCCCCGGGACTAGCGAGTGAGACCCAGTACTTC.

This chain joins TRBV4-1 and TRBJ2-1, with D perhaps matching TRBD2 (6 bases). The CDR3 has 15 amino acids. The germline V and J ends were trimmed by 0 bases and 9 bases, with 15 bases remaining between them. CDR1 MGHRA and CDR2 YSYEKL come from the germline V gene. The chain's CDR3 is CASSQDAGSRSEQFF. The CDR3 DNA sequence: TGCGCCAGCAGCCAAGACGCGGGGTCCCGGAGTGAGCAGTTCTTC.

This clone was detected once. This chain connects TRBV9 to TRBJ1-2; tentatively, D is TRBD1 (5 bases). This CDR3 is built from 14 residues. The V gene lost 7 bases and the J gene lost 2 bases, with 15 bases spanning the gap. Per the germline V gene, CDR1 is SGDLS and CDR2 is YYNGEE. CDR3 region: CASVRDGLNYGYTF. CDR3 DNA: TGTGCCAGCGTCCGGGACGGCTTGAACTATGGCTACACCTTC.

V and J are TRBV7-2 and TRBJ2-7; no reliable D call. This CDR3 has 14 residues. CDR1 and CDR2 (germline): SGHTA, FQGNSA. V lost 1 base and J 5 bases, leaving 12 bases between the germline ends. The CDR3 here is CASSLVSMGDEQYF. The CDR3 nucleotides read TGTGCCAGCAGCTTAGTGTCCATGGGCGACGAGCAGTACTTC.

This chain connects TRBV5-1 to TRBJ1-4; D gene ambiguous. Deletions cut 4 bases from V and 6 bases from J, with 16 bases between. Germline assignment: CDR1 SGHRS and CDR2 YFSETQ. The CDR3 runs 15 residues. The CDR3 bases are TGCGCCAGCAGCCCTGCGGGAAGACACGATGAAAAACTGTTTTTT. This translates into CASSPAGRHDEKLFF.

V is TRBV18 and J is TRBJ2-3; TRBD2 matches at 8 bases. Germline assignment: CDR1 KGHSH and CDR2 LQKENI. The CDR3 is 16 residues long. Trimming took 3 bases from V and 0 from J; bases not matched to a gene: 5. The CDR3 is CASSPNSGASTDTQYF. The CDR3 DNA reads TGTGCCAGCTCACCGAATAGCGGGGCAAGCACAGATACGCAGTATTTT.

The rearrangement uses TRBV28 and TRBJ2-3; D tentatively fits TRBD1 or TRBD2 (6 bases each). The CDR3 has 12 amino acids. V lost 3 bases and J 9 bases, leaving 10 bases between the germline ends. The germline V gene encodes CDR1 MDHEN and CDR2 SYDVKM. This CDR3 reads CASSFWGATQYF. The CDR3 DNA follows: TGTGCCAGCAGTTTTTGGGGGGCGACGCAGTATTTT.

This chain connects TRBV5-6 to TRBJ2-7; D assignment may be TRBD1 or TRBD2 (6 bases each). The CDR3 extends over 13 amino acids. Germline V lookup: CDR1 SGHDT, CDR2 YYEEEE. V was cut by 2 bases and J by 7 bases, with 13 bases left in between. The CDR3 reads CASSLPTGAEQYF. CDR3 nucleotide sequence: TGTGCCAGCAGCTTACCCACGGGGGCGGAGCAGTACTTC.